A selection of T cell receptor beta chains follows, all from one sample in a study of blood T cell repertoires in COVID-19. Some clones are missing from TCRdb's copy, which holds only in-frame ones; the method was immunoSEQ multiplex PCR. The sample yields about 290,000 clones, around 90% seen once. The sequenced material came from peripheral blood. The receptors shown here come from a middle-aged woman who had recovered from COVID-19. CDR3s leave out the opening cysteine and the closing phenylalanine or tryptophan.

V: TRBV30
length: 14
CDR3: AWSQKLDSRSYEQY

V: TRBV4-1
length: 15
CDR3: ASSQSPSGLTTDTQY

V: TRBV7-9
length: 13
CDR3: ASSYPPGQGETQY

V: TRBV5-4
length: 11
CDR3: ASSRTFQETQY

V: TRBV7-9
length: 13
CDR3: ASSTTQDRFYGYT

V: TRBV10-1
length: 15
CDR3: ASQDEGLADEFGEQF

V: TRBV6-6
length: 14
CDR3: ASSPPTGMNVYEQY

V: TRBV7-9
length: 13
CDR3: ASSLPGQGSYGYT

V: TRBV10-3
length: 12
CDR3: AIGQGVDSYEQY

V: TRBV12-5
length: 13
CDR3: ASGADRGLTDTQY

V: TRBV6-5
length: 11
CDR3: ASSYRSGEKLF

V: TRBV2
length: 10
CDR3: ADAGGKDEQF

V: TRBV12-5
length: 16
CDR3: ASGLVPLALTSYNEQF

V: TRBV30
length: 13
CDR3: AWTPTPTSSNIQY

V: TRBV12-3/TRBV12-4
length: 10
CDR3: ASSLGGGAAF

V: TRBV6-6
length: 12
CDR3: ASSYPGGSYEQY

V: TRBV7-9
length: 14
CDR3: ASSDPGQGADTEAF

V: TRBV12-3/TRBV12-4
length: 11
CDR3: ASRRLGTYEQY

V: TRBV30
length: 11
CDR3: AWRGEGVQEQY

V: TRBV19
length: 12
CDR3: ASSREAFSYEQY

V: TRBV27
length: 13
CDR3: ASTPTVTSTDTQY

V: TRBV9
length: 14
CDR3: ASSVGTGYLGETQY

V: TRBV2
length: 14
CDR3: ASSDVQGQGDQPQH

V: TRBV6-5
length: 10
CDR3: ASRDSPYEQY

V: TRBV9
length: 13
CDR3: ASSPGLAGTDTQY

V: TRBV6-5
length: 12
CDR3: ASSHSGGGNEQF

V: TRBV5-6
length: 13
CDR3: ASSLGGTRWSEQF

V: TRBV5-1
length: 12
CDR3: ASSLTGENSPLH

V: TRBV11-2
length: 13
CDR3: ASSPGLAEDNEQF

V: TRBV27
length: 12
CDR3: ASRPGLGSYEQY

V: TRBV7-2
length: 13
CDR3: ASSLVPRGINEQY

V: TRBV30
length: 12
CDR3: AWSVGSAPVEQY

V: TRBV6-5
length: 12
CDR3: ASSGRRESYEQY

V: TRBV10-2
length: 11
CDR3: ASLDRQRSEQY

V: TRBV27
length: 12
CDR3: ASSLTGTLNEQF

V: TRBV4-1
length: 13
CDR3: ASSQDLGDVHEQY

V: TRBV7-2
length: 13
CDR3: ASSGRGGGNQPQH

V: TRBV6-6
length: 12
CDR3: ASSSTVSGEKLF

V: TRBV7-9
length: 15
CDR3: ASSLDVPSSGANVLT

V: TRBV5-1
length: 14
CDR3: ASSLEVQGNGYGYT

V: TRBV30
length: 12
CDR3: ASTGAGDYNEQF

V: TRBV5-6
length: 16
CDR3: ASSLVRDRQGPTGELF

V: TRBV2
length: 16
CDR3: ASNGGLAPAGSSYEQY

V: TRBV6-2/TRBV6-3
length: 16
CDR3: ASSPGTPRTGRNTEAF

V: TRBV13
length: 13
CDR3: ASSLGGTSRNTQY